This entry lists 25 T cell receptor beta chains sequenced from one sample in a study of beta chain features in type 1 diabetes. The study reverse transcribed the entire isolated RNA, so it sequenced expressed TCRB transcripts. Only in-frame clones appear in the TCRdb table, and some are missing; sequencing was by immunoSEQ multiplex PCR. The table lists 360,000 or so clones, around a fifth of them singletons. Sequenced sample: naive CD4+ T cells from blood. Receptors originate from a woman younger than 30 in good health.

The J gene is TRBJ1-2, the V gene TRBV5-1; TRBD1 matches 10 bases. The CDR3 is 14 amino acids. Germline V gene data show CDR1 as SGHRS and CDR2 as YFSETQ. V lost 3 bases to trimming and J lost 4 bases; unmatched junction nucleotides: 3. CDR3 bases: TGCGCCAGCAGCTCGACAGGGGGCGGCTATGGCTACACCTTC. Translation: CASSSTGGGYGYTF.

The chain joins TRBV9 to TRBJ2-7; tentative D call: TRBD2 (6 bases). The CDR3 consists of 17 residues. The V and J ends lost 0 bases and 3 bases respectively, with 19 bases between them. Germline values: CDR1 SGDLS, CDR2 YYNGEE. The DNA for the CDR3 is TGTGCCAGCAGCGTAGTTCGTTGGTTAGGGCGGGACTACGAGCAGTACTTC. This gives the protein CASSVVRWLGRDYEQYF.

The table lists this clone with a few counts. The rearrangement joins TRBV29-1 to TRBJ2-1; 12 bases are a match to TRBD2. Trimming took 4 bases from V and 7 from J; bases not matched to a gene: 5. This CDR3 is built from 14 residues. In germline, CDR1 is SQVTM, CDR2 ANQGSEA. This chain's CDR3 is CSVAGLAGRNEQFF. CDR3 nucleotide sequence: TGCAGCGTTGCAGGACTAGCGGGACGGAATGAGCAGTTCTTC.

V is TRBV7-3 and J is TRBJ2-3; weak D call: TRBD2 (5 bases). V dropped 3 bases and J dropped 2 bases, with 6 bases sitting between them. CDR3 length: 13 amino acids. The V gene's germline CDR1 is SGHTA and CDR2 FQGTGA. Written as DNA, the CDR3 is TGTGCCAGCAGCTTCGGGGACACAGATACGCAGTATTTT. Encoded protein: CASSFGDTDTQYF.

The CDR3 sequence is CATSSAPGSSGNTIYF. CDR3 DNA sequence: TGTGCCACCAGCAGTGCGCCAGGTAGCTCTGGAAACACCATATATTTT. The chain uses TRBV15 and TRBJ1-3; D uncertain. Trimming stripped 3 bases from V and 0 bases from J, with 12 bases between. This CDR3 region has 16 residues. Germline lookup yields CDR1 LNHNV and CDR2 YYDKDF (reference sequence). The variable domain in full, completed from reference TRBV15 and TRBJ1-3, reads DAMVIQNPRYQVTQFGKPVTLSCSQTLNHNVMYWYQQKSSQAPKLLFHYYDKDFNNEADTPDNFQSRRPNTSFCFLDIRSPGLGDTAMYLCATSSAPGSSGNTIYFGEGSWLTVV.

This clone was picked up a small number of times. The rearrangement joins TRBV5-1 to TRBJ2-1, with D possibly being TRBD2 (6 bases). Germline loops: CDR1 SGHRS, CDR2 YFSETQ. The V end lost 0 bases, the J end lost 7 bases, and 14 bases lay between the germline ends. The CDR3 length is 15 residues. The CDR3 loop reads CASSLGGLSMNEQFF. In DNA form, the CDR3 reads TGCGCCAGCAGCTTGGGGGGACTTTCCATGAATGAGCAGTTCTTC.

V and J are TRBV2 and TRBJ2-2; 12 bases align to TRBD1. The CDR3 consists of 16 residues. V gave up 5 bases and J gave up 6 bases; unmatched junction bases: 7. Germline CDR1 and CDR2: SNHLY and FYNNEI. CDR3 DNA: TGTGCCAGCAGTCCAAGGGGACAGGGGGCGGCCGGGGAGCTGTTTTTT. Its translation is CASSPRGQGAAGELFF.

The chain recombines TRBV30 with TRBJ1-1; D remains ambiguous. Germline V gene lookup returns CDR1 GTSNPN and CDR2 SVGIG (reference sequence). With 0 bases removed from V and 1 base from J, the gap between germline ends came to 9 bases. This CDR3 contains 14 residues. DNA of the CDR3: TGTGCCTGGAGTGTACTTTTAAGGAACACTGAAGCTTTCTTT. It specifies CAWSVLLRNTEAFF.

This clone was found a few times. The chain carries TRBV5-1 and TRBJ2-1; 7 bases are shared with TRBD2. The CDR3 is 14 amino acids. Looked up from germline, CDR1 is SGHRS and CDR2 is YFSETQ. Unmatched junction bases numbered 5, after V lost 0 bases and J lost 8 bases. CDR3 nucleotide sequence: TGCGCCAGCAGCTTGGTGGCTAGCGGCTATGAGCAGTTCTTC. The encoded protein is CASSLVASGYEQFF.

This chain connects TRBV19 to TRBJ2-7; 11 bases match TRBD1. CDR3 length equals 14 residues. Germline V gives CDR1 LNHDA, CDR2 SQIVND (reference sequence). V trimming: 6 bases; J trimming: 2 bases; junction bases outside the gene matches: 3. The CDR3 is CASRPGQGAYEQYF. DNA for the CDR3: TGTGCCAGTAGACCGGGACAGGGGGCCTACGAGCAGTACTTC.

The V gene is TRBV9, the J gene TRBJ2-5; 11 nucleotides align to TRBD2. With V trimmed by 0 bases and J by 5 bases, 6 bases remained unmatched. The CDR3 runs to 16 residues. CDR1 is SGDLS and CDR2 is YYNGEE in the germline V gene. The chain's CDR3 is CASSVGVAGGVETQYF. The DNA of the CDR3 is TGTGCCAGCAGCGTAGGAGTAGCGGGAGGGGTGGAGACCCAGTACTTC.

In its sample, this clone was seen once. The rearrangement joins TRBV25-1 to TRBJ1-1; 7 bases are shared with TRBD1. The CDR3 consists of 15 residues. The V gene's germline CDR1 is MGHDK and CDR2 SYGVNS. J lost 7 bases, V lost 4 bases, and 12 bases had no gene match. CDR3 sequence (DNA): TGTGCCAGCAGTGGCCCGGGAGAGGGGGCGTTTGAAGCTTTCTTT. This encodes CASSGPGEGAFEAFF.

This clone was seen only a few times. The V call is TRBV2, the J call TRBJ1-4; TRBD1 matches at 7 bases. Germline CDR1 SNHLY, CDR2 FYNNEI. Trimming removed 7 bases from V and 5 bases from J; junction bases left unmatched: 7. The length of the CDR3 is 14 residues. This chain's CDR3 is CASNPGTANEKLFF. CDR3 coding DNA: TGTGCCAGCAACCCCGGGACAGCAAATGAAAAACTGTTTTTT. The full variable domain, in which reference TRBV2 and TRBJ1-4 provide the parts outside the CDR3, is EPEVTQTPSHQVTQMGQEVILRCVPISNHLYFYWYRQILGQKVEFLVSFYNNEISEKSEIFDDQFSVERPDGSNFTLKIRSTKLEDSAMYFCASNPGTANEKLFFGSGTQLSVL.

This clone was seen a few times. The germline gene is not matched at one end of the junction; a read error may be the cause. This chain joins TRBV7-9 and TRBJ2-5, with TRBD2 identical over 12 bases. CDR1 is SEHNR, CDR2 FQNEAQ, per germline (reference sequence). There are 16 residues in the CDR3. As DNA, the CDR3 is TGTGCCAGCAGCCTAGCGGGAGGGCCAGCGAGAGAGACCCAGTACTTC. Residues: CASSLAGGPARETQYF.

In its sample, this clone was seen a few times. The V gene is TRBV9, the J gene TRBJ2-5; D remains ambiguous. Germline CDR1 reads SGDLS; CDR2 reads YYNGEE. The CDR3 runs to 12 residues. Trimming removed 4 bases at V and 4 bases at J, with 8 bases between. The DNA for the CDR3 is TGTGCCAGCAGCCCCCACGGAGAGACCCAGTACTTC. This sequence encodes CASSPHGETQYF.

The rearrangement joins TRBV5-1 to TRBJ2-5, with 7 bases that match TRBD2. CDR1 is SGHRS and CDR2 is YFSETQ in the germline V gene. This CDR3 spans 14 amino acids. Trimming at V came to 4 bases and at J to 1 base, leaving 4 bases not matched to a gene. The CDR3 nucleotides are TGCGCCAGCAGCCCGGGGGGTATCCAAGAGACCCAGTACTTC. Its protein is CASSPGGIQETQYF.

This clone has just a few counts. The chain carries TRBV7-2 and TRBJ2-5; 8 bases map to TRBD2. CDR1 and CDR2 (germline): SGHTA, FQGNSA. The CDR3 runs 15 residues. The J segment lost 5 bases and the V segment lost 5 bases, leaving 10 bases of the junction unmatched. This chain's CDR3 is CASSRGGRLRETQYF. In nucleotides, the CDR3 is TGTGCCAGCAGCCGGGGGGGGCGCTTGAGGGAGACCCAGTACTTC.

The CDR3 protein is CASSVDMLSYEQYF. In nucleotides, the CDR3 is TGTGCCAGCAGCGTGGACATGCTCTCCTACGAGCAGTACTTC. The chain uses TRBV9 and TRBJ2-7; D possibly corresponds to TRBD1 (5 bases). Per germline, CDR1 SGDLS and CDR2 YYNGEE. The V and J ends lost 2 bases and 0 bases respectively, with 9 bases between them. This CDR3 region has 14 residues. The full variable domain, completed using reference TRBV9 and TRBJ2-7, is DSGVTQTPKHLITATGQRVTLRCSPRSGDLSVYWYQQSLDQGLQFLIQYYNGEERAKGNILERFSAQQFPDLHSELNLSSLELGDSALYFCASSVDMLSYEQYFGPGTRLTVT.

This clone appeared a few times. V usage is TRBV7-2 and J usage is TRBJ2-3, with 15 bases matching TRBD2. The CDR3 covers 16 residues. Germline-derived CDR1 and CDR2 are SGHTA and FQGNSA. Trimming took 5 bases from V and 6 from J; bases not matched to a gene: 6. The CDR3 nucleotides are TGTGCCAGCAGCCCTGGACTAGCGGGGGGGCAGGATACGCAGTATTTT. This encodes CASSPGLAGGQDTQYF.

The chain recombines TRBV18 with TRBJ2-5; TRBD2 agrees at 10 bases. This CDR3 spans 15 amino acids. Germline values: CDR1 KGHSH, CDR2 LQKENI. The V segment lost 1 base and the J segment 1 base; nucleotides outside the gene matches: 0. CDR3 sequence: CASSPQREGQETQYF. CDR3 DNA: TGTGCCAGCTCACCACAGCGGGAGGGCCAAGAGACCCAGTACTTC.

The chain joins TRBV14 to TRBJ2-1; 13 bases fit TRBD2. Trimming cost V 4 bases and J 5 bases; bases outside gene matches: 8. This CDR3 comprises 17 residues. Germline lookup yields CDR1 SGHDN and CDR2 FVKESK. CDR3 DNA: TGTGCCAGCAGCCGCCGGACTAGCGGGAGTTCCCACAATGAGCAGTTCTTC. Encoded protein: CASSRRTSGSSHNEQFF.

This clone showed up just a few times. The rearrangement joins TRBV6-1 to TRBJ2-7; 12 bases are a match to TRBD2. V trimming: 6 bases; J trimming: 5 bases; junction bases outside the gene matches: 8. The CDR3 length is 15 residues. Germline CDR1 reads MNHNS; CDR2 reads SASEGT. The CDR3 DNA reads as TGTGCCAGCAGAGACCCGACTAGCGGGAGTGACGAGCAGTACTTC. Translation: CASRDPTSGSDEQYF.

The V call is TRBV30, the J call TRBJ2-1; D may be TRBD2 (5 bases). With 4 bases removed from V and 7 bases from J, the gap between germline ends came to 8 bases. The CDR3 loop spans 11 amino acids. The germline gives CDR1 GTSNPN, CDR2 SVGIG (reference sequence). CDR3 protein: CAWNGGNEQFF. The CDR3 DNA sequence: TGTGCCTGGAATGGAGGTAATGAGCAGTTCTTC. The variable domain in full, with the rest retrieved from reference TRBV30 and TRBJ2-1, is SQTIHQWPATLVQPVGSPLSLECTVEGTSNPNLYWYRQAAGRGLQLLFYSVGIGQISSEVPQNLSASRPQDRQFILSSKKLLLSDSGFYLCAWNGGNEQFFGPGTRLTVL.

The chain uses TRBV2 and TRBJ1-6; no firm D call. This CDR3 has 15 residues. Germline-derived CDR1 and CDR2 are SNHLY and FYNNEI. V lost 7 bases and J 4 bases, leaving 14 bases between the germline ends. CDR3 nucleotide sequence: TGTGCCAGCATGCCACGGAGCCTTTATAATTCACCCCTCCACTTT. Translating gives CASMPRSLYNSPLHF.

CDR3 protein: CASRMGAGNSPLHF. The DNA of the CDR3 is TGCGCCAGCAGAATGGGGGCTGGTAATTCACCCCTCCACTTT. The genes are TRBV5-1 and TRBJ1-6, with TRBD1 as a possible D gene (6 bases). CDR3 size: 14 residues. Germline CDR1 and CDR2: SGHRS and YFSETQ. Trimming pared 5 bases from V and 6 bases from J, leaving 12 bases between.